Below, one T cell receptor beta chain is given with its context. Antigen: not known. Cells designated naive CD8 were CD45RO-negative and were positively selected for CCR7, with terminally differentiated effector memory CD45RA+ cells excluded. Everyone who donated was a Caucasian adult who lived in Nashville, Tennessee. This sample stems from a study of shared clonotypes between healthy human individuals. Profiled with immunoSEQ multiplex PCR; TCRdb holds only in-frame clones, not every one. The sample shows about 2,200,000 clones, 93% of them seen only once. General study results and limits: Clonotype sharing among donors likely depends on sequencing depth.

This receptor was taken from a man aged 18 to 29 in good health. Some clones in this sample may be carry-over from other donors' samples. Sequenced input: naive CD8+ T cells from PBMCs.

CDR3 sequence (DNA): TGTGCCAGCAGCTTAGATTTGGCTAGCGGCGACCAAGAGACCCAGTACTTC. Amino acids: CASSLDLASGDQETQYF. The J gene is TRBJ2-5, the V gene TRBV7-6; 7 bases are a match to TRBD2. V lost 1 base to trimming and J lost 0 bases; unmatched junction nucleotides: 8. Germline CDR1 and CDR2: SGHVS and FNYEAQ. The CDR3 runs to 17 residues.